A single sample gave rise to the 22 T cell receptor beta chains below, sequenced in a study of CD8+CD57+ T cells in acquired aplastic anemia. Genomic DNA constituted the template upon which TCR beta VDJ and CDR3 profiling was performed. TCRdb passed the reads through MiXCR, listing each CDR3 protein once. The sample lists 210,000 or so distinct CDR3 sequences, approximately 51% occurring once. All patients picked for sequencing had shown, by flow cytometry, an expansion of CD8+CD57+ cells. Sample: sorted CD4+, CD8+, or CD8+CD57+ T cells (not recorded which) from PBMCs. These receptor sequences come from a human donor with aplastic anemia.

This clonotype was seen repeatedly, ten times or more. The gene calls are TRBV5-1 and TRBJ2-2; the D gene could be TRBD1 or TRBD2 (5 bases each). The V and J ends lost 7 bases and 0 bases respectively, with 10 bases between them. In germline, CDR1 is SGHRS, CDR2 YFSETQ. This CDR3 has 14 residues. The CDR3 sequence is CASGDGSNTGELFF. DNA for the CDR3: TGCGCCAGCGGGGACGGCTCGAACACCGGGGAGCTGTTTTTT.

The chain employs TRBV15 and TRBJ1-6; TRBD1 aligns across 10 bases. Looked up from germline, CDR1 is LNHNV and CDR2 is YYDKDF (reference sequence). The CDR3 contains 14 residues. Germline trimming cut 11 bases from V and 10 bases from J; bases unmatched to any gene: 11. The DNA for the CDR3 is TGTGCCGCTCAAAGGGACAGGGGAATCTCACCCCTCCACTTT. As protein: CAAQRDRGISPLHF.

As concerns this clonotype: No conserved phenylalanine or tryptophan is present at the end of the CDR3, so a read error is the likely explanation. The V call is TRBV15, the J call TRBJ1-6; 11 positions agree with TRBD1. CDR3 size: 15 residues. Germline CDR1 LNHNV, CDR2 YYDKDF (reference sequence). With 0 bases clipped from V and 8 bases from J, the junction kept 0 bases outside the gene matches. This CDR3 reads CATSREGQGDSPLHS. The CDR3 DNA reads TGTGCCACCAGCAGAGAGGGACAGGGGGATTCACCCCTCCACTCT.

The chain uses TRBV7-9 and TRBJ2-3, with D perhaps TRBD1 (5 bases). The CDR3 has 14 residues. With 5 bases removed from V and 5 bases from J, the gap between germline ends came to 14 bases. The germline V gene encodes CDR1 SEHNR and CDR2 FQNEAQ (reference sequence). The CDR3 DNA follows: TGTGCCAGCAGCCAAGACCTGGACAAAGATACGCAGTATTTT. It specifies CASSQDLDKDTQYF.

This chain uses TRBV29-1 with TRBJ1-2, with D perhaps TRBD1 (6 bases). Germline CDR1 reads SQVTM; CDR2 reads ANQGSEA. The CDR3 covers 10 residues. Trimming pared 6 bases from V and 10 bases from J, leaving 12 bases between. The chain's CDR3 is CSVRGGDYTF. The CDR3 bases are TGCAGCGTAAGGGGGGGCGACTACACCTTC. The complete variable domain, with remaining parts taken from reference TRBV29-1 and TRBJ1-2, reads SAVISQKPSRDICQRGTSLTIQCQVDSQVTMMFWYRQQPGQSLTLIATANQGSEATYESGFVIDKFPISRPNLTFSTLTVSNMSPEDSSIYLCSVRGGDYTFGSGTRLTVV.

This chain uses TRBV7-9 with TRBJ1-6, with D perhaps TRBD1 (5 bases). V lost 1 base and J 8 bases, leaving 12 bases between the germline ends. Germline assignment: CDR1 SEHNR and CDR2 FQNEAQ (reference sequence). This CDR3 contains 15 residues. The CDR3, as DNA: TGTGCCAGCAGCTTAGGCGGCAGGGCCTATTCACCCCTCCACTTT. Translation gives CASSLGGRAYSPLHF. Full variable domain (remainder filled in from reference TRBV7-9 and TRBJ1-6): DTGVSQNPRHKITKRGQNVTFRCDPISEHNRLYWYRQTLGQGPEFLTYFQNEAQLEKSRLLSDRFSAERPKGSFSTLEIQRTEQGDSAMYLCASSLGGRAYSPLHFGNGTRLTVT.

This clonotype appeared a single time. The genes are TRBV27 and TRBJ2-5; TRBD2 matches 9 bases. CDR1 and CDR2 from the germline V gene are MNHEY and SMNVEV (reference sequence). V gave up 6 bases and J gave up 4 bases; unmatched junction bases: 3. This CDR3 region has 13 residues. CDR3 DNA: TGTGCCAGCAGCAAACTAGCGGGAGAGACCCAGTACTTC. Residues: CASSKLAGETQYF.

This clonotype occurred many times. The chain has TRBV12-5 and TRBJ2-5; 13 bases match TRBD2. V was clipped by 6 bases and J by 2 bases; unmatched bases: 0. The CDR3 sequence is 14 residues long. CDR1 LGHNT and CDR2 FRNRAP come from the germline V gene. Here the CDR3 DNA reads TGTGCTAGTGGGGGACTAGCGGGGCAAGAGACCCAGTACTTC. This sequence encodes CASGGLAGQETQYF.

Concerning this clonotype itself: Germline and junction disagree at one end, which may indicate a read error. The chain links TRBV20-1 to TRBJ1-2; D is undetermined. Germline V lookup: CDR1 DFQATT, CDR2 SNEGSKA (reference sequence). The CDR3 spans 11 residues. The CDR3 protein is CSARTDYGYTF. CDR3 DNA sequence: TGCAGTGCTAGGACTGACTATGGTTACACCTTC.

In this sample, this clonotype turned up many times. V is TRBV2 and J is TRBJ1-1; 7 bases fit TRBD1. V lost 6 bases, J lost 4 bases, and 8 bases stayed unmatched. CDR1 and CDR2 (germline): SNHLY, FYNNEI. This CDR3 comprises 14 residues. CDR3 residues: CASRPQGGATEAFF. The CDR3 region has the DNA TGTGCCAGCAGGCCTCAGGGGGGTGCCACTGAAGCTTTCTTT. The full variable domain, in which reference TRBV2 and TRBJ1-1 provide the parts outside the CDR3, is EPEVTQTPSHQVTQMGQEVILRCVPISNHLYFYWYRQILGQKVEFLVSFYNNEISEKSEIFDDQFSVERPDGSNFTLKIRSTKLEDSAMYFCASRPQGGATEAFFGQGTRLTVV.

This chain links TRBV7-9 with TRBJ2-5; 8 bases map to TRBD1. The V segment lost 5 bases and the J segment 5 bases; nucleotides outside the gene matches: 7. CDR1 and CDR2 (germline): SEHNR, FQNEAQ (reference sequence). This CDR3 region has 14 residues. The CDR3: CASSPGTGVETQYF. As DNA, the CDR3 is TGTGCCAGCAGCCCAGGGACAGGAGTCGAGACCCAGTACTTC.

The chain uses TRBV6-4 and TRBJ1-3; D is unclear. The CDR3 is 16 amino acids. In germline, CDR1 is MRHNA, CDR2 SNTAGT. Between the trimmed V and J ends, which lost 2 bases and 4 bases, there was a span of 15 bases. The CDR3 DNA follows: TGTGCCAGCAGTGACGCGACCCCAAAAAAGGGAAACACCATATATTTT. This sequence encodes CASSDATPKKGNTIYF.

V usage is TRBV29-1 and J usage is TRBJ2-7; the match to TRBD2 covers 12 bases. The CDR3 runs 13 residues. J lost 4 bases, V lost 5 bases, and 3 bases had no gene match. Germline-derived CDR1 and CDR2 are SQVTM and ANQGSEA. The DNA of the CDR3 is TGCAGCGTTAGACTAGCGGGGGTATACGAGCAGTACTTC. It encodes CSVRLAGVYEQYF.

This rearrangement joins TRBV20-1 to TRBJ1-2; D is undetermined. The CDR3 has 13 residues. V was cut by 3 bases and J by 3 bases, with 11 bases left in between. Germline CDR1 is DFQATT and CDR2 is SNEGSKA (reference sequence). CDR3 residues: CSARLGSDYGYTF. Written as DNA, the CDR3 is TGCAGTGCTAGGCTAGGGTCCGACTATGGCTACACCTTC.

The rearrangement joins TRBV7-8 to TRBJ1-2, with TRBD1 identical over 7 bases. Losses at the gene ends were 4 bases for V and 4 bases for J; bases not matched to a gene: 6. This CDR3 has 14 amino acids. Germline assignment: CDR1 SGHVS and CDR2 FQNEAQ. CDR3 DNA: TGTGCCAGCAGCTCCCCGGGACAGAGCTATGGCTACACCTTC. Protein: CASSSPGQSYGYTF. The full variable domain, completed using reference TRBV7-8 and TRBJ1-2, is GAGVSQSPRYKVAKRGQDVALRCDPISGHVSLFWYQQALGQGPEFLTYFQNEAQLDKSGLPSDRFFAERPEGSVSTLKIQRTQQEDSAVYLCASSSPGQSYGYTFGSGTRLTVV.

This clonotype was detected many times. This CDR3 is CASSDRAGGVHEQYF. In nucleotides, the CDR3 is TGTGCCAGCAGTGATAGGGCAGGGGGCGTCCACGAGCAGTACTTC. The chain joins TRBV2 to TRBJ2-7; 8 bases fit TRBD1. Per the germline V gene, CDR1 is SNHLY and CDR2 is FYNNEI. The V and J ends lost 3 bases and 5 bases, in that order; junction bases with no gene match: 9. CDR3 length: 15 amino acids. Supplemented by reference TRBV2 and TRBJ2-7, the full variable domain reads EPEVTQTPSHQVTQMGQEVILRCVPISNHLYFYWYRQILGQKVEFLVSFYNNEISEKSEIFDDQFSVERPDGSNFTLKIRSTKLEDSAMYFCASSDRAGGVHEQYFGPGTRLTVT.

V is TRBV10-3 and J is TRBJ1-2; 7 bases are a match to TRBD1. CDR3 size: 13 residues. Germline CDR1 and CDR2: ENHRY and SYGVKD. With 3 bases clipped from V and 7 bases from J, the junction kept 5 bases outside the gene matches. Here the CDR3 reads CAISEGQGVGYTF. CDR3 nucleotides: TGTGCCATCAGTGAAGGTCAGGGGGTTGGCTACACCTTC.

This chain's CDR3 is CASSAGEGLYGYTF. The CDR3 DNA is TGTGCCAGCAGTGCGGGCGAGGGCCTCTATGGCTACACCTTC. The genes are TRBV2 and TRBJ1-2, with D unclear. V shed 4 bases and J shed 4 bases, with 13 bases lying between them. Germline assignment: CDR1 SNHLY and CDR2 FYNNEI. This CDR3 contains 14 residues.

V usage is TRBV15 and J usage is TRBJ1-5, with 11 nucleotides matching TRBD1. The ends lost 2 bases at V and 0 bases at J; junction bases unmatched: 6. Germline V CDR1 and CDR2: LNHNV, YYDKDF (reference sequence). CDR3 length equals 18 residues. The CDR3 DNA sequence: TGTGCCACCAGCAGAAGGGACAGGGGGATGAATAGCAATCAGCCCCAGCATTTT. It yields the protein CATSRRDRGMNSNQPQHF.

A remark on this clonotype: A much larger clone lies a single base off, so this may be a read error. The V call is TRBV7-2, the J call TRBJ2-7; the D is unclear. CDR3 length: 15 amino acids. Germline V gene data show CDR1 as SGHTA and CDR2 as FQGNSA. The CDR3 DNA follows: TGTGCCAACAGCTCAGCCGGAAGGCAGCCCTACGAGCAGTACTTC. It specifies CANSSAGRQPYEQYF.

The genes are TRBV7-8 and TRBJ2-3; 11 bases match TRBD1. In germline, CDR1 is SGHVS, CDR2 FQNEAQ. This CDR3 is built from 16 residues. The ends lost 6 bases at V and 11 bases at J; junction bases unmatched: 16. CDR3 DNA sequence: TGTGCCAGCAGATCGACCGGGACAGGGGGGTACAATGAGCAGTATTTT. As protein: CASRSTGTGGYNEQYF.

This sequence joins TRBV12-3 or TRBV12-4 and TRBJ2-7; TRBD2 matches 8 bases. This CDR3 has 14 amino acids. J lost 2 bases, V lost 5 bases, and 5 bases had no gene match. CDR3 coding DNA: TGTGCCAGCAGTGTCTTAGCGGGGACCTACGAGCAGTACTTC. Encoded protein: CASSVLAGTYEQYF.